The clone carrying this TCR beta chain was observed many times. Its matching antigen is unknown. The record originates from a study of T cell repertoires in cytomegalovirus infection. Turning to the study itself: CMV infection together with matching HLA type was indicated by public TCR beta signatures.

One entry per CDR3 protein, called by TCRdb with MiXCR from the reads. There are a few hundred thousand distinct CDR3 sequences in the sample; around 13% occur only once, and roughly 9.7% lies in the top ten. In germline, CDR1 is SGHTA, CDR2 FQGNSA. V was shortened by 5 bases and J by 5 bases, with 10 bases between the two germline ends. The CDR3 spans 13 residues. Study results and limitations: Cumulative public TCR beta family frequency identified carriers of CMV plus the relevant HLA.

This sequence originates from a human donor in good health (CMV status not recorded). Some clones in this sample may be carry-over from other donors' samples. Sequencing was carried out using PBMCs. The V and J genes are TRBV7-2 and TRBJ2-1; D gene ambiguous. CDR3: CASSPVANNEQFF. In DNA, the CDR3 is TGTGCCAGCAGCCCTGTTGCTAACAATGAGCAGTTCTTC.